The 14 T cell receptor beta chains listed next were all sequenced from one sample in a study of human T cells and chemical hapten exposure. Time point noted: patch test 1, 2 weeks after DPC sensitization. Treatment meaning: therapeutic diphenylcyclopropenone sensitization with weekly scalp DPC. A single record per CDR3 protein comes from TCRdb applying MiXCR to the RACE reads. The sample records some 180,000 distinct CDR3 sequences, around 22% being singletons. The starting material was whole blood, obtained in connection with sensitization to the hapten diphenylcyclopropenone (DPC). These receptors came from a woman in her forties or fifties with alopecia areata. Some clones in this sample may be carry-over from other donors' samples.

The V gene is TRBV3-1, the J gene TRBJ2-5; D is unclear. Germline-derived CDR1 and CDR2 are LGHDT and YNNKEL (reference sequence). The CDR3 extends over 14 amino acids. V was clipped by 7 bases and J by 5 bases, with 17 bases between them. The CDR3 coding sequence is TGTGCCAGCAATGGCGGAGCTTTCAGGGAGACCCAGTACTTC. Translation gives CASNGGAFRETQYF.

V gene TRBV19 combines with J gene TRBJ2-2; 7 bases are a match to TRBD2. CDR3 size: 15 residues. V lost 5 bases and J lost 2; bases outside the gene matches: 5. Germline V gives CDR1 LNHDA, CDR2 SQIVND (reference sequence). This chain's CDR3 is CASSALAVNTGELFF. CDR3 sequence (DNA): TGTGCCAGTAGTGCCCTAGCGGTTAACACCGGGGAGCTGTTTTTT.

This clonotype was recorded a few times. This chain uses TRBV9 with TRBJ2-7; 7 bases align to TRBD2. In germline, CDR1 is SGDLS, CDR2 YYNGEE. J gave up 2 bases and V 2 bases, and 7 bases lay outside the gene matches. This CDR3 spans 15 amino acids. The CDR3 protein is CASSVASGLPYEQYF. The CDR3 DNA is TGTGCCAGCAGCGTGGCTAGCGGTCTTCCCTACGAGCAGTACTTC.

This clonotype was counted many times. The chain's CDR3 is CAGLRPPPGDEQFF. Written as DNA, the CDR3 is TGTGCCGGACTCAGACCCCCACCCGGGGATGAGCAGTTCTTC. The chain has TRBV7-8 and TRBJ2-1; TRBD2 might be the D (5 bases). Germline V lookup: CDR1 SGHVS, CDR2 FQNEAQ. V was shortened by 11 bases and J by 8 bases, with 22 bases between the two germline ends. The CDR3 runs 14 residues.

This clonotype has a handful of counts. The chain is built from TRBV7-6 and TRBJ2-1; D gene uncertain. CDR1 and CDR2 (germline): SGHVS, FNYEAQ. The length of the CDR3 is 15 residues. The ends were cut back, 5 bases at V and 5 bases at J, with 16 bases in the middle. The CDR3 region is CASSHSEFWNNEQFF. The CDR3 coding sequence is TGTGCCAGCAGCCACAGTGAGTTCTGGAACAATGAGCAGTTCTTC.

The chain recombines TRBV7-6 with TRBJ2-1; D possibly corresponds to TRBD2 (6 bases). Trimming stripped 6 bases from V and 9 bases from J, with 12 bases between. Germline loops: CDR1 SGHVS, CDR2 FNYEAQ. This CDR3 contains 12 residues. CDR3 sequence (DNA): TGTGCCAGCAGTCTTAGGAGGGGTGAGCAGTTCTTC. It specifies CASSLRRGEQFF.

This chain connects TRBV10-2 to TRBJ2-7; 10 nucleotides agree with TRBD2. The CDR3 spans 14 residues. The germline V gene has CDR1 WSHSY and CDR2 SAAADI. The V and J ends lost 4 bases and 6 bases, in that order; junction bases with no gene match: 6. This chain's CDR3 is CASSALAGAGEQYF. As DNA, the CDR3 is TGCGCCAGCAGTGCCCTAGCGGGAGCTGGCGAGCAGTACTTC.

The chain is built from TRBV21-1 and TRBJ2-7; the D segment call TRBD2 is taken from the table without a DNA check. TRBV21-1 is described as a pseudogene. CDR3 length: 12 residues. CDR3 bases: TGTGCCAGCAGCAAAATCGGTGCGCGGGAGTACTTC. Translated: CASSKIGAREYF.

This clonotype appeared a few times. In nucleotides, the CDR3 is TGTGCCAGCAGCCGGGGATCTGCCTATGGCTACACCTTC. It translates to CASSRGSAYGYTF. The chain combines TRBV7-9 with TRBJ1-2; D ambiguous. The ends were cut back, 5 bases at V and 4 bases at J, with 11 bases in the middle. Per the germline V gene, CDR1 is SEHNR and CDR2 is FQNEAQ (reference sequence). This CDR3 is built from 13 residues.

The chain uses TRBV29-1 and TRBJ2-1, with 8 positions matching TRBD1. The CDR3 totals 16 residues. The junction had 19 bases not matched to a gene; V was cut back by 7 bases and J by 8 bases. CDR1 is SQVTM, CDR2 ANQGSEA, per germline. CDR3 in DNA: TGCAGCGCCCGTGGCCTCAGGGGGCACTCAAACCATGAGCAGTTCTTC. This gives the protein CSARGLRGHSNHEQFF.

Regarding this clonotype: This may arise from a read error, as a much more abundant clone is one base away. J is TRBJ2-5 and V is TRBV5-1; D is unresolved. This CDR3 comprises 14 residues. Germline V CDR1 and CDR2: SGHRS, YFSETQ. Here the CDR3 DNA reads TGCGCCAACAGCTTGGGGAACTCTCAAGAGACCCAGTACTTC. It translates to CANSLGNSQETQYF.

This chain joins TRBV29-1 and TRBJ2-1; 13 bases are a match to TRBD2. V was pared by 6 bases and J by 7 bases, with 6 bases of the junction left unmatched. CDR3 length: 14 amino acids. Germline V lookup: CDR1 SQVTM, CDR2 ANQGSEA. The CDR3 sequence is CSVPTSGRRNEQFF. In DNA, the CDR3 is TGCAGCGTCCCGACTAGCGGGAGGAGGAATGAGCAGTTCTTC.

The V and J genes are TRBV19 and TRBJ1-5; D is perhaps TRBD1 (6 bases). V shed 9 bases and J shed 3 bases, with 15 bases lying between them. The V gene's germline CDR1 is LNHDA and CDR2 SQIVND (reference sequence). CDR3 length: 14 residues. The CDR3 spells CARSLPGANQPQHF. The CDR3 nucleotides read TGTGCCAGGTCCCTGCCGGGGGCCAATCAGCCCCAGCATTTT.

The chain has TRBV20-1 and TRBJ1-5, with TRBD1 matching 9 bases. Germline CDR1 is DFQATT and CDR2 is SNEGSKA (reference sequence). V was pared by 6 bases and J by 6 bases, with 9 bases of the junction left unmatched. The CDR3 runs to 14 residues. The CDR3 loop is CSAWTGDTRQPQHF. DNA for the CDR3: TGCAGTGCGTGGACAGGGGATACGCGTCAGCCCCAGCATTTT.